This passage covers 2 T cell receptor beta chains from one sample sequenced in a study of response to subunit inactivated influenza vaccine. Using its own MiXCR run on the RT-PCR reads, TCRdb lists one record per CDR3 protein. The table records around 200,000 distinct CDR3 sequences, about 9% of them present only once. The specimen comprised non-naive T cells sorted from PBMCs, sampled on the day of vaccination. The receptors originated from a man over 45 who received an inactivated influenza vaccine.

This clonotype has just a few counts. The gene calls are TRBV4-3 and TRBJ2-1; no reliable D call. The CDR3 loop spans 18 amino acids. Germline CDR1 is LGHNA and CDR2 is YSLEER. V lost 1 base to trimming and J lost 1 base, with 17 bases between them. The DNA of the CDR3 is TGCGCCAGCAGCCAAGGGGTGAAACTCACCAGATCCTACAATGAGCAGTTCTTC. It is translated as CASSQGVKLTRSYNEQFF.

The rearrangement uses TRBV14 and TRBJ1-1, with TRBD1 as a possible D gene (5 bases). The CDR3 consists of 11 residues. V was cut by 3 bases and J by 8 bases, with 7 bases left in between. Germline CDR1 and CDR2: SGHDN and FVKESK. The CDR3 sequence: CASSHWGEAFF. DNA of the CDR3: TGTGCCAGCAGCCACTGGGGGGAAGCTTTCTTT.